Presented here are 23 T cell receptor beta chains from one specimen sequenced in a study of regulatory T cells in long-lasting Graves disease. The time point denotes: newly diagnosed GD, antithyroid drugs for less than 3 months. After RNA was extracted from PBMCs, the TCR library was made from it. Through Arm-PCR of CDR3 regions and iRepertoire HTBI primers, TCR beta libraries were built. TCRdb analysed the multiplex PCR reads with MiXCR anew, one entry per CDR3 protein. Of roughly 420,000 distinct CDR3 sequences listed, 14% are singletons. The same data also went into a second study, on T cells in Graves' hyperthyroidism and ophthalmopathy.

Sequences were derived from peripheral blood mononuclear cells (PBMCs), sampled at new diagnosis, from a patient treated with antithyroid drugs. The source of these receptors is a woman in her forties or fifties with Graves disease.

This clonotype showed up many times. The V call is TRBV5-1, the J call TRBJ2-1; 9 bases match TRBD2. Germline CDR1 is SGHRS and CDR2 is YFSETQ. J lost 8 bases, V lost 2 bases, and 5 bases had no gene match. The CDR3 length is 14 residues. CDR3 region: CASSFQAGGDEQFF. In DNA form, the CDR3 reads TGCGCCAGCAGCTTCCAGGCGGGAGGGGATGAGCAGTTCTTC. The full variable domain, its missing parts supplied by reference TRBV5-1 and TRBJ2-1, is KAGVTQTPRYLIKTRGQQVTLSCSPISGHRSVSWYQQTPGQGLQFLFEYFSETQRNKGNFPGRFSGRQFSNSRSEMNVSTLELGDSALYLCASSFQAGGDEQFFGPGTRLTVL.

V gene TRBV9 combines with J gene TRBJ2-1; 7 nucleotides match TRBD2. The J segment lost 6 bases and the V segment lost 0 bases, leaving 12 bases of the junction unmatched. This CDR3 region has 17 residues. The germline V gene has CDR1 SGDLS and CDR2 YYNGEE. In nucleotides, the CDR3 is TGTGCCAGCAGCGTAGGTCTGGGGGGACTACCGTCCAATGAGCAGTTCTTC. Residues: CASSVGLGGLPSNEQFF. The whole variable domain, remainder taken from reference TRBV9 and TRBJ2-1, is DSGVTQTPKHLITATGQRVTLRCSPRSGDLSVYWYQQSLDQGLQFLIQYYNGEERAKGNILERFSAQQFPDLHSELNLSSLELGDSALYFCASSVGLGGLPSNEQFFGPGTRLTVL.

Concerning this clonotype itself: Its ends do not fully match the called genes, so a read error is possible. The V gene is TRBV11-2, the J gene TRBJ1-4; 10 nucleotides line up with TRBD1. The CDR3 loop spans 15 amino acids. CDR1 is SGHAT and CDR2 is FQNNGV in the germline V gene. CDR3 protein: CVSSLYGTGDEKRFF. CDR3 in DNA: TGTGTCAGCAGCTTATATGGGACAGGGGATGAAAAACGGTTTTTT.

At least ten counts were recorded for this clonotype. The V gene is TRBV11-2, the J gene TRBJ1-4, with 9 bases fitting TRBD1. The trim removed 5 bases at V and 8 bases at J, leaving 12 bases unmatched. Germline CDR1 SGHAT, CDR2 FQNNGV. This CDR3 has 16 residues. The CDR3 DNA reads TGTGCCAGCAGCCTCCTCCCACAGGGGGCCGACGAAAAACTGTTTTTT. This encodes CASSLLPQGADEKLFF.

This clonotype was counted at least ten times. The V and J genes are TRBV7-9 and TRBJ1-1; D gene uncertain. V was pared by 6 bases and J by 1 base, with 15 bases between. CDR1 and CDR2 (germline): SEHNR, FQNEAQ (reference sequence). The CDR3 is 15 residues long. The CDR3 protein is CASSSEVVPNTEAFF. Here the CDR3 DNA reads TGTGCCAGCAGTTCAGAGGTGGTACCGAACACTGAAGCTTTCTTT.

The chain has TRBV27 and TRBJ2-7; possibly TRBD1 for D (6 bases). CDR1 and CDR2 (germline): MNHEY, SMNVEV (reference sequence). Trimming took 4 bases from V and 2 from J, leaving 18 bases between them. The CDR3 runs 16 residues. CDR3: CASSSFLRGNPYEQYF. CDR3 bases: TGTGCCAGCAGTTCCTTTTTGAGGGGGAACCCCTACGAGCAGTACTTC.

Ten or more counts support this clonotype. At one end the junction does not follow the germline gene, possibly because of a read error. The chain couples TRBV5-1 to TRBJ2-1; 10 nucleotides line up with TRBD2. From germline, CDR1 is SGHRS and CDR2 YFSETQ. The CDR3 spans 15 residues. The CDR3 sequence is CASSLASGGYNEQFF. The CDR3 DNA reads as TGTGCCAGCAGCTTAGCTAGCGGGGGATACAATGAGCAGTTCTTC.

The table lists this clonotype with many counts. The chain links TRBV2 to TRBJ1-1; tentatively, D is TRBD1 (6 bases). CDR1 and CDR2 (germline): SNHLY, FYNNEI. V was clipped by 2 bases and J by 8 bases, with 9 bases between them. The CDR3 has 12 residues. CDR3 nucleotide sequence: TGTGCCAGCAGTGAACTGGGGGCCGAAGCTTTCTTT. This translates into CASSELGAEAFF.

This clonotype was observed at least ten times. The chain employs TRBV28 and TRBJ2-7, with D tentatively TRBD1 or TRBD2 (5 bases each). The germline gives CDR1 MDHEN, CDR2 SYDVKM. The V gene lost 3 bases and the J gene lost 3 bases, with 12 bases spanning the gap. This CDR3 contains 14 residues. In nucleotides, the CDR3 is TGTGCCAGCAGTTTGTTGGGGGACGGCTACGAGCAGTACTTC. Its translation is CASSLLGDGYEQYF.

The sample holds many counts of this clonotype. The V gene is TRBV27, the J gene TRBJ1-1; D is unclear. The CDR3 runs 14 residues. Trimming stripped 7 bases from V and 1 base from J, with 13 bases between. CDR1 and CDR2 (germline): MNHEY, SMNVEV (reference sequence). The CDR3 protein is CASKMVGENTEAFF. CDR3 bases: TGTGCCAGCAAAATGGTAGGCGAGAACACTGAAGCTTTCTTT.

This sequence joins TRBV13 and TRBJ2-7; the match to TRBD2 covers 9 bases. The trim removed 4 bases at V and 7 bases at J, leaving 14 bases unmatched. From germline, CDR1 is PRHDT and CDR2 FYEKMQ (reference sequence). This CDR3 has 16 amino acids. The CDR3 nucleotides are TGTGCCAGCAGCTCCGCAAGGGCGGGAGGGCCTGGGGAGCAGTACTTC. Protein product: CASSSARAGGPGEQYF.

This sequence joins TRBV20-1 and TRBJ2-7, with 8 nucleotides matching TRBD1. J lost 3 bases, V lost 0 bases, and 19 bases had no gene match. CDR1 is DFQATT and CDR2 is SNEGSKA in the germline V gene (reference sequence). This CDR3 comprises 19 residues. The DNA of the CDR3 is TGCAGTGCTAGAGAAAGGTCGGGCAGGGGGCGCGAGCCAAACTACGAGCAGTACTTC. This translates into CSARERSGRGREPNYEQYF.

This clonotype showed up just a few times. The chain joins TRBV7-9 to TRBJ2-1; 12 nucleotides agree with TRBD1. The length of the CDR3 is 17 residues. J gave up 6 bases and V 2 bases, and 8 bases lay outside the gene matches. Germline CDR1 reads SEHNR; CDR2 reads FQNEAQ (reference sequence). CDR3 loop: CASSLISGQGAINEQFF. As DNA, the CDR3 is TGTGCCAGCAGCTTAATATCGGGACAGGGGGCGATCAATGAGCAGTTCTTC.

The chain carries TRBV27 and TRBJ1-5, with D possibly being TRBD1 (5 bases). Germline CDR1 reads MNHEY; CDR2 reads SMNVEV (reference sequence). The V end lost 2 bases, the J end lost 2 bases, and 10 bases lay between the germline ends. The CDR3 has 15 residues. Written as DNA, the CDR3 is TGTGCCAGCAGTTTAAGAGGGGCCCGCAATCAGCCCCAGCATTTT. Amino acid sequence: CASSLRGARNQPQHF.

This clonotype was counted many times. CDR3 DNA: TGTGCCAGCAGTGTCCGAGGGGGCACAGGGAACACTGAAGCTTTCTTT. This codes for CASSVRGGTGNTEAFF. J is TRBJ1-1 and V is TRBV2; 7 bases are a match to TRBD1. Per germline, CDR1 SNHLY and CDR2 FYNNEI. The length of the CDR3 is 16 residues. Trimming removed 4 bases from V and 1 base from J; junction bases left unmatched: 9.

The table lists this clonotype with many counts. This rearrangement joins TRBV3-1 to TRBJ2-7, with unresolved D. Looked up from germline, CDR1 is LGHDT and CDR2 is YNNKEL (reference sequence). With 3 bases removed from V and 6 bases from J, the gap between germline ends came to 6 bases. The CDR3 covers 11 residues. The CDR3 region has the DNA TGTGCCAGCAGCCATAGGACCGAGCAGTACTTC. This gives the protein CASSHRTEQYF.

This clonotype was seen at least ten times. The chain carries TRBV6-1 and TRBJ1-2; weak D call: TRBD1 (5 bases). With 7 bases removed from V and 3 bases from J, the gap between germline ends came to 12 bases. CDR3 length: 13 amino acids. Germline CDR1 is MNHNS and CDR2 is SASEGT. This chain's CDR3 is CASTRQTDYGYTF. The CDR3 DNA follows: TGTGCCAGCACTAGACAGACCGACTATGGCTACACCTTC.

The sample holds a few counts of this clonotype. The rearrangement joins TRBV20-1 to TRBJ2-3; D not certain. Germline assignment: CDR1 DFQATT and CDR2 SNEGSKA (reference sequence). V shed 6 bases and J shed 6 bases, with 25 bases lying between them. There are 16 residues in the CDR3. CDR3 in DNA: TGCAGTGCGACGAAATTGAATAGCCCCTCCATGGATACGCAGTATTTT. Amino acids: CSATKLNSPSMDTQYF.

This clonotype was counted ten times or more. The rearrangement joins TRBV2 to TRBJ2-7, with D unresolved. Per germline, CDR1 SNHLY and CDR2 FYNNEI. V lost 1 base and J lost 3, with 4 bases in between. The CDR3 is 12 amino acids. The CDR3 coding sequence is TGTGCCAGCAGTGAAGGGATCTACGAGCAGTACTTC. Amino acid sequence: CASSEGIYEQYF.

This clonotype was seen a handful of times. The CDR3 DNA is TGTGCCAGTATCTTATCCAGCAGGGCCGACTATGGCTACACCTTC. Its protein is CASILSSRADYGYTF. The chain couples TRBV19 to TRBJ1-2; maybe TRBD1 (5 bases). V was clipped by 7 bases and J by 3 bases, with 18 bases between them. This CDR3 spans 15 amino acids. Germline V gene lookup returns CDR1 LNHDA and CDR2 SQIVND (reference sequence).

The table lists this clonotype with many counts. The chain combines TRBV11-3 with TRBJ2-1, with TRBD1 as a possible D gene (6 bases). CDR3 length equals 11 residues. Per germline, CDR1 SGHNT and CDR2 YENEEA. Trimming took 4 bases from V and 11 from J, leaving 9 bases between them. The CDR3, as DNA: TGTGCCAGCAGCTCCCGGGACAAGCAGTTCTTC. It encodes CASSSRDKQFF. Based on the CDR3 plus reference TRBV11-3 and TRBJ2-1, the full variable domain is EAGVVQSPRYKIIEKKQPVAFWCNPISGHNTLYWYLQNLGQGPELLIRYENEEAVDDSQLPKDRFSAERLKGVDSTLKIQPAELGDSAVYLCASSSRDKQFFGPGTRLTVL.

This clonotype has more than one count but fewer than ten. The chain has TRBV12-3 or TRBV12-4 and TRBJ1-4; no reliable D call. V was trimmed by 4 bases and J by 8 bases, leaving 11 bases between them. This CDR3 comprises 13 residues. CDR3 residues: CASSSLIREKLFF. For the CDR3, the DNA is TGTGCCAGCAGTTCCCTGATACGGGAAAAACTGTTTTTT.

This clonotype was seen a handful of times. DNA of the CDR3: TGCAGTGCTAGAGAGGGGAGTCAGCCCCAGCATTTT. Translation gives CSAREGSQPQHF. The chain has TRBV20-1 and TRBJ1-5; D call uncertain. The V gene lost 0 bases and the J gene lost 6 bases, with 6 bases spanning the gap. Germline V lookup: CDR1 DFQATT, CDR2 SNEGSKA (reference sequence). This CDR3 contains 12 residues.